These 7 T cell receptor beta chains were all obtained from the same sample, sequenced in a study of a mutant IDH1 vaccine in newly diagnosed glioma (dated by TCRdb to the early 2020s). These receptors' antigens are unknown. What the time point label conveys for this sample: week 35, safety follow-up. A 20-mer mutant IDH1 peptide at 300 micrograms in Montanide made up each vaccine dose, which was injected subcutaneously together with topical imiquimod. The library was made by the immunoSEQ multiplex PCR assay. TCRdb took this table from immuneACCESS and kept in-frame rearrangements with V and J called. Such tables lack part of the clones; where checked against another copy, unresolved V genes explain under half of the gap, and the rest is unexplained. Across this sample there are approximately 30,000 clones, with 79% seen only once. The ten largest account for 9.3% of the sample. Specimen: PBMCs, collected from a glioma patient whose treatment included an IDH1 peptide vaccine. The receptors here all came from a woman aged 25 to 39 with glioma. Some clones in this sample may be carry-over from other donors' samples.

The chain is built from TRBV6-1 and TRBJ1-2, with D perhaps matching TRBD1 (5 bases). V shed 1 base and J shed 5 bases, with 11 bases lying between them. Per germline, CDR1 MNHNS and CDR2 SASEGT. CDR3 length equals 14 residues. DNA for the CDR3: TGTGCCAGCAGTGAAGGTGGGGGTGGTTATGGCTACACCTTC. Translated, it gives CASSEGGGGYGYTF.

This chain connects TRBV7-3 to TRBJ2-1; possibly TRBD1 for D (6 bases). The ends were cut back, 0 bases at V and 7 bases at J, with 13 bases in the middle. This CDR3 is 15 amino acids long. Germline values: CDR1 SGHTA, CDR2 FQGTGA. CDR3 amino acids: CASSLTRTDRNEQFF. The CDR3 nucleotides read TGTGCCAGCAGCTTAACAAGGACTGACAGGAATGAGCAGTTCTTC. Complete variable domain (other parts from reference TRBV7-3 and TRBJ2-1): GAGVSQTPSNKVTEKGKYVELRCDPISGHTALYWYRQSLGQGPEFLIYFQGTGAADDSGLPNDRFFAVRPEGSVSTLKIQRTERGDSAVYLCASSLTRTDRNEQFFGPGTRLTVL.

This clone was observed a few times. The chain combines TRBV13 with TRBJ2-3; 9 nucleotides line up with TRBD1. This CDR3 spans 17 amino acids. In germline, CDR1 is PRHDT, CDR2 FYEKMQ (reference sequence). V lost 4 bases and J lost 1; bases outside the gene matches: 9. CDR3 residues: CASSYGQGRLGTDTQYF. The DNA of the CDR3 is TGTGCCAGCAGCTACGGACAGGGGAGGTTGGGCACAGATACGCAGTATTTT. Drawing the rest from reference TRBV13 and TRBJ2-3, the complete variable domain is AAGVIQSPRHLIKEKRETATLKCYPIPRHDTVYWYQQGPGQDPQFLISFYEKMQSDKGSIPDRFSAQQFSDYHSELNMSSLELGDSALYFCASSYGQGRLGTDTQYFGPGTRLTVL.

In this sample, this clone is medium-sized. The V and J genes are TRBV28 and TRBJ1-2; D gene unclear. Germline CDR1 reads MDHEN; CDR2 reads SYDVKM. The V and J ends lost 6 bases and 5 bases respectively, with 7 bases between them. The CDR3 runs to 11 residues. The CDR3 sequence is CASSRTYGYTF. CDR3 DNA sequence: TGTGCCAGCAGCCGGACGTATGGCTACACCTTC.

The rearrangement links TRBV6-5 to TRBJ2-1; either TRBD1 or TRBD2 may fit D (5 bases each). Germline V gene lookup returns CDR1 MNHEY and CDR2 SVGAGI. With 5 bases removed from V and 5 bases from J, the gap between germline ends came to 13 bases. The CDR3 extends over 14 amino acids. CDR3 sequence (DNA): TGTGCCAGCAGTCGGGGACGAGCCAACAATGAGCAGTTCTTC. Its protein is CASSRGRANNEQFF.

This clone was seen just once. The chain employs TRBV19 and TRBJ2-1; 7 bases agree with TRBD2. The CDR3 extends over 17 amino acids. V was pared by 2 bases and J by 6 bases, with 13 bases of the junction left unmatched. Per the germline V gene, CDR1 is LNHDA and CDR2 is SQIVND (reference sequence). This CDR3 reads CASSITFGREHPNEQFF. The DNA of the CDR3 is TGTGCCAGTAGTATAACCTTCGGGCGGGAGCACCCCAATGAGCAGTTCTTC.

The CDR3 region is CASSTQAAGNTIYF. In nucleotides, the CDR3 is TGTGCCAGTAGCACACAGGCGGCTGGAAACACCATATATTTT. The rearrangement uses TRBV19 and TRBJ1-3; D might be TRBD1 (5 bases). The CDR3 has 14 residues. In germline, CDR1 is LNHDA, CDR2 SQIVND (reference sequence). The V gene lost 6 bases and the J gene lost 2 bases, with 11 bases spanning the gap.